The rows below give T cell receptor beta chains drawn from one sample of a study of CD8 T cells in ankylosing spondylitis. Using its own MiXCR run on the 5' RACE reads, TCRdb lists one record per CDR3 protein. The table lists roughly 38,000 distinct CDR3 sequences, 10% of them singletons, with roughly a sixth in the top ten. Sample: blood, either unsorted or a sorted T cell fraction (not recorded which). The receptor source for this set is a male donor with ankylosing spondylitis or in good health (not recorded which). CDR3s include the opening cysteine and the closing phenylalanine or tryptophan. The order of the fields is D gene, clone size, J gene, V gene, CDR3 DNA, CDR3 protein. D genes are given only for firm matches. A row's size may be missing; if present it is once, few, many or a size class.

>.|many|TRBJ2-1|TRBV25-1
TGTGCCAGCACACAGGGAAGTCCGTACAATGAGCAGTTCTTC
CASTQGSPYNEQFF
>TRBD1|many|TRBJ2-5|TRBV24-1
TGTGCCACCAACGACGCAGGGACAGCGCGTCGCGAGACCCAGTACTTC
CATNDAGTARRETQYF
>.|many|TRBJ2-7|TRBV5-1
TGCGCCAGCAGCTTGGTTCGAGGGCAAGGCGAGCAGTACTTC
CASSLVRGQGEQYF
>.|many|TRBJ2-5|TRBV6-5
TGTGCCAGCAGTAAATCGAGGGAGACCCAGTACTTC
CASSKSRETQYF
>.|many|TRBJ2-1|TRBV10-1
TGCGCCAGCAGCATCTCGGGACAATCCAGTGAGCAGTTCTTC
CASSISGQSSEQFF
>.|many|TRBJ2-1|TRBV20-1
TGCAGTGCTAAAAATAGGGGTTACAGCTCCTACAATGAGCAGTTCTTC
CSAKNRGYSSYNEQFF
>TRBD2|.|TRBJ2-1|TRBV5-4
TGTGCCAGCAGCTGGGGACTAGCGGGAGGAGGTGAGCAGTTCTTC
CASSWGLAGGGEQFF
>TRBD1|many|TRBJ2-3|TRBV27
TGTGCCAGCAGTTCCGAGACAGGGGCCACAGATACGCAGTATTTT
CASSSETGATDTQYF
>TRBD2|.|TRBJ2-1|TRBV3-1
TGTACCTGCAGTTTTCCCGGGGGTAAGCGGGAGATTACGTACAATGAGCAGTTCTTC
CTCSFPGGKREITYNEQFF
>TRBD1|many|TRBJ1-5|TRBV20-1
TGCAGTGCTAGAGAGATGGACAGGGGGCGAGTCAATCAGCCCCAGCATTTT
CSAREMDRGRVNQPQHF